This is a list of T cell receptor beta chains from one sample in a study of vaccination and CD4 T cells after COVID-19. Their antigen targets remain unknown. TCRdb analysed the PCR reads with MiXCR anew, one entry per CDR3 protein. The sample includes approximately 15,000 distinct CDR3 sequences, about 55% seen only once; the top ten take roughly 4.2%. The sample was CD4+ T cells from blood, cultured in vitro, taken before SARS-CoV-2 vaccination. These receptors all stem from a human donor who had recovered from COVID-19. The CDR3 runs from the conserved cysteine through the conserved F or W. The D gene is left open where the match is weak. Size values are once, few and many counts, or a class for expanded clones, and some rows have none.

>TRBJ2-3|.|.|TRBV7-9
TGTGCCAGCAGCCCTCCGAGCGATACGCAGTATTTT
CASSPPSDTQYF
>TRBJ1-5|.|.|TRBV20-1
TGCAGTGCGTCGGGACACGGGAATCAGCCCCAGCATTTT
CSASGHGNQPQHF
>TRBJ1-1|.|.|TRBV6-2/TRBV6-3
TGTGCCAGCAGTTACCCTACATCAGTGAACACTGAAGCTTTCTTT
CASSYPTSVNTEAFF
>TRBJ1-1|.|.|TRBV7-9
TGTGCCAGCCGAGCCCCGAACACTGAAGCTTTCTTT
CASRAPNTEAFF
>TRBJ2-3|.|.|TRBV6-5
TGTGCCAGCAGTTTTGGTGGCACAGATACGCAGTATTTT
CASSFGGTDTQYF
>TRBJ1-2|.|.|TRBV6-1
TGTGCCAGCAGCTCACTACCTGGACAGAACTATGGCTACACCTTC
CASSSLPGQNYGYTF
>TRBJ1-1|.|.|TRBV6-1
TGTGCCAGCAGTGAATCCGTGAACACTGAAGCTTTCTTT
CASSESVNTEAFF
>TRBJ2-6|.|TRBD1|TRBV7-2
TGTGCCAGCAGCTTTCGAAGACAGGGGGCTGCCTCTGGGGCCAACGTCCTGACTTTC
CASSFRRQGAASGANVLTF
>TRBJ2-7|.|TRBD2|TRBV10-1
TGCGCCAGCAGTAATAGCGGGAGTGGTACCTACGAGCAGTACTTC
CASSNSGSGTYEQYF
>TRBJ1-1|.|.|TRBV20-1
TGCAGTGCGCGAGGTACCGGGGGGGGCACTGAAGCTTTCTTT
CSARGTGGGTEAFF
>TRBJ2-3|.|TRBD1|TRBV20-1
TGCAGTGCGGAGAGGACAGGGGGAGGGGATACGCAGTATTTT
CSAERTGGGDTQYF
>TRBJ1-1|.|TRBD1|TRBV11-3
TGTGCCAGCAGCCCCCGGGACAGGGGGCGGACTGAAGCTTTCTTT
CASSPRDRGRTEAFF
>TRBJ1-2|few|TRBD1|TRBV11-3
TGTGCCAGCAGCCGCGGAGGGGGCAACTATGGCTACACCTTC
CASSRGGGNYGYTF
>TRBJ2-7|.|TRBD2|TRBV20-1
TGCAGTGCTAGTTTGGGGTCTAGCGGTTGGGTTAACGAGCAGTACTTC
CSASLGSSGWVNEQYF
>TRBJ1-2|.|TRBD1|TRBV10-3
TGTGCCATCAGTGAGCGACAGGGGATAAACTATGGCTACACCTTC
CAISERQGINYGYTF
>TRBJ1-5|.|.|TRBV28
TGTGCCAGCAGTTTCTTGGGGGATAGCAATCAGCCCCAGCATTTT
CASSFLGDSNQPQHF
>TRBJ2-2|.|.|TRBV11-2
TGTGCCAGCAGCCAACTCATGGGGCCCGGGGAGCTGTTTTTT
CASSQLMGPGELFF
>TRBJ2-7|few|.|TRBV7-2
TGTGCCAGCAGAAGCACATACTCCTACGAGCAGTACTTC
CASRSTYSYEQYF
>TRBJ2-7|.|.|TRBV28
TGTGCCAGCAGCGTGGACGACGAGCAGTACTTC
CASSVDDEQYF
>TRBJ2-7|.|.|TRBV7-2
TGTGCCAGCAGCTTAGAAACTAGCCATACCTACGAGCAGTACTTC
CASSLETSHTYEQYF
>TRBJ2-5|.|.|TRBV7-8
TGTGCCAGCAGCTTCCAGGAGACAACACAAGAGACCCAGTACTTC
CASSFQETTQETQYF
>TRBJ1-2|.|.|TRBV27
TGTGCCAGCAGTTTAACCCTAGGAAACTATGGCTACACCTTC
CASSLTLGNYGYTF
>TRBJ1-6|.|.|TRBV19
TGTGCCAGTAGTATAGGGCCACCCGGGGCCTATAATTCACCCCTCCACTTT
CASSIGPPGAYNSPLHF